Sequencing of this T cell receptor (beta chain) was carried out in a study of blood T cell repertoires in COVID-19. Study background: The United States, Italy and Spain provided the acute and convalescent COVID-19 samples. T cells, B-cell-depleted T cells, or PBMCs provided the cDNA or gDNA that served as material.

Generated by immunoSEQ multiplex PCR, the TCRdb table keeps only in-frame clones and is missing some. The table shows under 450,000 clones, with around nine tenths occurring only once. There are 15 residues in the CDR3. In germline, CDR1 is KGHSH, CDR2 LQKENI. Trimming removed 3 bases from V and 5 bases from J, with 14 bases in between. This receptor was taken from a woman in her thirties or forties with COVID-19, enrolled during active disease. The genes are TRBV18 and TRBJ2-1; D not resolved. Sequencing was carried out using peripheral blood. The CDR3: CASSPPSRSDNEQFF. CDR3 nucleotide sequence: TGTGCCAGCTCACCCCCCTCGCGCTCGGACAATGAGCAGTTCTTC.